Below, 23 T cell receptor beta chains from the same sample are listed, as sequenced in a study of blood T cells in healthy people across ages. Together with a sample-barcoded 5' primer, a J-beta primer mix was included in a second PCR lasting roughly 6 to 12 cycles. MiXCR, run by TCRdb on the 5' RACE reads, gives a single entry per CDR3 protein. The table records hundreds of thousands of distinct CDR3 sequences, about 21% of them present only once. The sequenced sample consisted of blood. The source is a man between 65 and 85 years old in good health.

V is TRBV6-2 or TRBV6-3 and J is TRBJ2-7, with a weak D call TRBD2 (6 bases). This CDR3 is built from 15 residues. The V and J ends lost 1 base and 3 bases respectively, with 13 bases between them. Germline-derived CDR1 and CDR2 are MNHEY and SVGEGT. The CDR3 here is CASSYFFGRDYEQYF. In DNA form, the CDR3 reads TGTGCCAGCAGTTACTTCTTCGGGCGGGACTACGAGCAGTACTTC.

In its sample, this clonotype was seen once. The chain joins TRBV5-1 to TRBJ2-7; 7 bases line up with TRBD1. CDR3 length: 15 amino acids. Germline V gene lookup returns CDR1 SGHRS and CDR2 YFSETQ. V was clipped by 5 bases and J by 4 bases; unmatched bases: 12. CDR3 DNA: TGCGCCAGCAGGCCAATAACAGGGGCTGGATACGAGCAGTACTTC. Translating it yields CASRPITGAGYEQYF.

The chain employs TRBV20-1 and TRBJ2-5; D call uncertain. Trimming took off 0 bases at V and 3 bases at J, with 8 bases between the two ends. The CDR3 runs 13 residues. CDR1 is DFQATT and CDR2 is SNEGSKA in the germline V gene (reference sequence). CDR3 in amino acids: CSARDLNEETQYF. The DNA of the CDR3 is TGCAGTGCTAGAGATCTCAATGAAGAGACCCAGTACTTC.

This clonotype was picked up a small number of times. The gene calls are TRBV12-3 or TRBV12-4 and TRBJ2-1; TRBD2 matches 7 bases. With V trimmed by 3 bases and J by 6 bases, 8 bases remained unmatched. This CDR3 comprises 15 residues. The CDR3, as DNA: TGTGCCAGCAGTTTGCGGCCTAGCGGTAGCAATGAGCAGTTCTTC. Translation gives CASSLRPSGSNEQFF.

This clonotype has ten or more counts. The chain combines TRBV7-9 with TRBJ1-4; D call uncertain. CDR1 and CDR2 (germline): SEHNR, FQNEAQ (reference sequence). The CDR3 length is 13 residues. V lost 1 base and J 5 bases, leaving 5 bases between the germline ends. The CDR3 loop is CASSLVTNEKLFF. CDR3 coding DNA: TGTGCCAGCAGCTTAGTGACCAATGAAAAACTGTTTTTT.

The rearrangement links TRBV6-2 or TRBV6-3 to TRBJ2-7; D gene ambiguous. V gave up 7 bases and J gave up 0 bases, with 10 bases separating them. CDR3 length: 13 residues. Looked up from germline, CDR1 is MNHEY and CDR2 is SVGEGT. The CDR3 bases are TGTGCCAGCACCAAGACTGGCTCCTACGAGCAGTACTTC. Protein product: CASTKTGSYEQYF.

The rearrangement joins TRBV24-1 to TRBJ2-3; 12 bases match TRBD2. CDR1 is KGHDR and CDR2 is SFDVKD in the germline V gene. This CDR3 has 15 amino acids. J lost 9 bases, V lost 4 bases, and 7 bases had no gene match. The CDR3 DNA follows: TGTGCCACCAGTGAGACGAGACTAGCGGGAGACACGCAGTATTTT. This codes for CATSETRLAGDTQYF.

The chain combines TRBV14 with TRBJ2-1; D possibly corresponds to TRBD2 (5 bases). Trimming removed 0 bases from V and 3 bases from J, with 15 bases in between. Germline values: CDR1 SGHDN, CDR2 FVKESK. The CDR3 has 17 residues. The CDR3 loop reads CASSQDIQQTIYNEQFF. The DNA of the CDR3 is TGTGCCAGCAGCCAAGATATTCAGCAGACTATCTACAATGAGCAGTTCTTC.

This clonotype was observed many times. The V and J genes are TRBV29-1 and TRBJ2-5; tentative D call: TRBD2 (5 bases). The germline V gene has CDR1 SQVTM and CDR2 ANQGSEA. There are 12 residues in the CDR3. V lost 6 bases to trimming and J lost 4 bases, with 12 bases between them. The CDR3 is CSVADSSETQYF. In DNA, the CDR3 is TGCAGCGTAGCGGACTCTTCAGAGACCCAGTACTTC.

The chain joins TRBV29-1 to TRBJ1-1; tentative D call: TRBD1 (5 bases). CDR3 length: 13 amino acids. V lost 3 bases and J 2 bases, leaving 10 bases between the germline ends. Germline CDR1 and CDR2: SQVTM and ANQGSEA. This CDR3 reads CSVDGQTNTEAFF. CDR3 bases: TGCAGCGTTGATGGACAAACTAACACTGAAGCTTTCTTT.

The gene calls are TRBV5-1 and TRBJ1-5, with D perhaps matching TRBD1 (6 bases). Germline values: CDR1 SGHRS, CDR2 YFSETQ. V was cut by 4 bases and J by 6 bases, with 17 bases left in between. This CDR3 has 15 amino acids. CDR3 in amino acids: CASSIDGRGTQPQHF. Here the CDR3 DNA reads TGCGCCAGCAGCATTGACGGAAGGGGGACTCAGCCCCAGCATTTT.

J is TRBJ2-3 and V is TRBV20-1; 8 positions match TRBD2. The CDR3 is 13 residues long. Germline assignment: CDR1 DFQATT and CDR2 SNEGSKA (reference sequence). Losses at the gene ends were 6 bases for V and 5 bases for J; bases not matched to a gene: 7. The CDR3 is CSAPQGTRDTQYF. CDR3 nucleotide sequence: TGCAGTGCACCTCAGGGGACTAGAGATACGCAGTATTTT.

V and J are TRBV20-1 and TRBJ2-5; 7 bases fit TRBD2. The CDR3 spans 14 residues. CDR1 and CDR2 from the germline V gene are DFQATT and SNEGSKA (reference sequence). The J segment lost 1 base and the V segment lost 0 bases, leaving 2 bases of the junction unmatched. CDR3 protein: CSARETGGQETQYF. CDR3 nucleotides: TGCAGTGCTAGAGAAACGGGAGGCCAAGAGACCCAGTACTTC.

This clonotype has a handful of counts. V is TRBV20-1 and J is TRBJ2-5; 7 nucleotides match TRBD2. Germline CDR1 DFQATT, CDR2 SNEGSKA (reference sequence). This CDR3 has 14 amino acids. The junction had 2 bases not matched to a gene; V was cut back by 0 bases and J by 1 base. CDR3 sequence reads: CSARDASGQETQYF. CDR3 coding DNA: TGCAGTGCTAGAGATGCTAGCGGCCAAGAGACCCAGTACTTC.

In the case of this clonotype: The conserved phenylalanine or tryptophan is not found at the CDR3 terminus, so this likely reflects a read error. The chain uses TRBV20-1 and TRBJ2-4, with D perhaps TRBD1 or TRBD2 (5 bases each). CDR1 and CDR2 from the germline V gene are DFQATT and SNEGSKA (reference sequence). This CDR3 is built from 16 residues. V gave up 0 bases and J gave up 1 base, with 13 bases separating them. CDR3 loop: CSAREGEIGAKNIQYL. The CDR3 nucleotides read TGCAGTGCTAGAGAAGGGGAGATTGGGGCCAAAAACATTCAGTACCTC.

This clonotype came up many times. J is TRBJ1-4 and V is TRBV10-3; 7 bases agree with TRBD1. Trimming took 0 bases from V and 8 from J; bases not matched to a gene: 18. Per the germline V gene, CDR1 is ENHRY and CDR2 is SYGVKD. This CDR3 spans 19 amino acids. The CDR3 loop is CAISESQGETPQRREKLFF. In DNA form, the CDR3 reads TGTGCCATCAGTGAGTCTCAGGGGGAGACACCTCAGCGGCGGGAAAAACTGTTTTTT.

In its sample, this clonotype was seen many times. V and J are TRBV9 and TRBJ2-1; 7 bases are a match to TRBD2. The CDR3 extends over 20 amino acids. Germline loops: CDR1 SGDLS, CDR2 YYNGEE. V shed 0 bases and J 0 bases; nucleotides not matched to a gene: 15. This chain's CDR3 is CASSVGAGYTQRGSYNEQFF. CDR3 sequence (DNA): TGTGCCAGCAGCGTAGGAGCGGGATACACCCAACGGGGCTCCTACAATGAGCAGTTCTTC.

The table lists this clonotype with many counts. The chain has TRBV13 and TRBJ2-5; D unclear. The J call is in doubt because the DNA end fits TRBJ2-7 better. The CDR3 spans 16 residues. Germline V CDR1 and CDR2: PRHDT, FYEKMQ (reference sequence). Written as DNA, the CDR3 is TGTGCCAGCAGCTTAGGCGGTAGGGTCTTGGCTGGCGAGCAGTACTTC. It codes for CASSLGGRVLAGEQYF.

The chain has TRBV15 and TRBJ2-2; 8 bases map to TRBD2. Looked up from germline, CDR1 is LNHNV and CDR2 is YYDKDF (reference sequence). The CDR3 extends over 15 amino acids. V was clipped by 6 bases and J by 7 bases; unmatched bases: 10. CDR3 sequence: CATRTGGRFGGELFF. The CDR3 coding sequence is TGTGCCACCAGGACTGGCGGGAGGTTCGGCGGGGAGCTGTTTTTT.

A few counts support this clonotype. The chain employs TRBV7-2 and TRBJ2-7, with a weak D call TRBD2 (5 bases). Germline V gene lookup returns CDR1 SGHTA and CDR2 FQGNSA. The CDR3 is 15 residues long. Trimming took off 3 bases at V and 3 bases at J, with 15 bases between the two ends. The CDR3 DNA reads as TGTGCCAGCAGCTTGGAGTCGGGAAACGACTACGAGCAGTACTTC. It is translated as CASSLESGNDYEQYF. Full variable domain (missing parts from reference TRBV7-2 and TRBJ2-7): GAGVSQSPSNKVTEKGKDVELRCDPISGHTALYWYRQSLGQGLEFLIYFQGNSAPDKSGLPSDRFSAERTGGSVSTLTIQRTQQEDSAVYLCASSLESGNDYEQYFGPGTRLTVT.

This clonotype was seen more than once but under ten times. J is TRBJ2-5 and V is TRBV20-1; 7 bases are shared with TRBD2. CDR3 size: 13 residues. CDR1 and CDR2 from the germline V gene are DFQATT and SNEGSKA (reference sequence). V lost 1 base to trimming and J lost 11 bases; unmatched junction nucleotides: 10. The CDR3 DNA reads as TGCAGTGCTAGAGTCACGGGTGCGGGGGAGCAGTACTTC. It is translated as CSARVTGAGEQYF.

This clonotype showed up just a few times. This chain joins TRBV5-1 and TRBJ2-1; TRBD2 agrees at 7 bases. This CDR3 region has 15 residues. The V and J ends lost 5 bases and 4 bases, in that order; junction bases with no gene match: 9. Germline assignment: CDR1 SGHRS and CDR2 YFSETQ. CDR3 DNA sequence: TGCGCCAGCAGACAAACTAGCGAAGGGTACAATGAGCAGTTCTTC. Translation: CASRQTSEGYNEQFF.

The chain recombines TRBV20-1 with TRBJ2-1, with 7 bases fitting TRBD2. The CDR3 contains 15 residues. Germline trimming cut 0 bases from V and 7 bases from J; bases unmatched to any gene: 9. CDR1 DFQATT and CDR2 SNEGSKA come from the germline V gene (reference sequence). In DNA, the CDR3 is TGCAGTGCTAGAGATAGCGGGTCTCTGCGGAATGAGCAGTTCTTC. It codes for CSARDSGSLRNEQFF.